These 30 T cell receptor beta chains share one sample of origin, sequenced in a study of CD8+ T cells in alopecia areata. The treatment here: oral pan-JAK inhibitor, 5-10 mg twice daily. As the sequencing template, cDNA was produced by extracting RNA and reverse transcribing it. This table comes from immunoSEQ multiplex PCR, and its TCRdb copy is limited to in-frame clones, with some not included. The sample lists roughly 120,000 clones, 53% occurring once. The sample here was CD4+ T cells sorted from blood, taken at week 4, from a patient treated with tofacitinib. The receptors stem from a human donor with alopecia areata.

This chain links TRBV6-5 with TRBJ2-7; TRBD1 matches at 7 bases. Germline CDR1 is MNHEY and CDR2 is SVGAGI. The CDR3 contains 14 residues. After removal of 2 bases from V and 3 bases from J, the junction contained 4 bases not matched to a gene. The CDR3 nucleotides are TGTGCCAGCAGTTACGGTCAGGGGGTCTACGAGCAGTACTTC. Amino acid sequence: CASSYGQGVYEQYF.

The rearrangement uses TRBV5-1 and TRBJ2-2; 7 nucleotides match TRBD1. The CDR3 has 14 residues. V was clipped by 5 bases and J by 3 bases; unmatched bases: 4. Germline CDR1 reads SGHRS; CDR2 reads YFSETQ. The DNA for the CDR3 is TGCGCCAGCAGGAAGCAGGGGGACACCGGGGAGCTGTTTTTT. The encoded protein is CASRKQGDTGELFF.

This chain joins TRBV2 and TRBJ2-7, with D perhaps being TRBD1 or TRBD2 (5 bases each). The CDR3 is 14 amino acids. Germline assignment: CDR1 SNHLY and CDR2 FYNNEI. V lost 6 bases to trimming and J lost 1 base, with 13 bases between them. The CDR3 loop reads CASRGTVQSYEQYF. The DNA for the CDR3 is TGTGCCAGCAGGGGGACGGTCCAGTCCTACGAGCAGTACTTC.

The J gene is TRBJ1-1, the V gene TRBV18; D is perhaps TRBD1 (6 bases). The germline CDR1 and CDR2 sequences are KGHSH and LQKENI. With 4 bases removed from V and 0 bases from J, the gap between germline ends came to 15 bases. The CDR3 runs to 16 residues. DNA of the CDR3: TGTGCCAGCTCACTACAGGGACCAGATATGAACACTGAAGCTTTCTTT. This codes for CASSLQGPDMNTEAFF.

This clone was seen a few times. CDR3 loop: CAWSVAVNYGYTF. The CDR3 region has the DNA TGTGCCTGGAGTGTAGCAGTGAACTATGGCTACACCTTC. J is TRBJ1-2 and V is TRBV30; D is undetermined. Germline assignment: CDR1 GTSNPN and CDR2 SVGIG (reference sequence). V was cut by 0 bases and J by 2 bases, with 7 bases left in between. The CDR3 is made up of 13 amino acids.

The chain couples TRBV29-1 to TRBJ1-2; no clear D. The CDR3 has 13 residues. Germline V CDR1 and CDR2: SQVTM, ANQGSEA. Deletions cut 5 bases from V and 2 bases from J, with 12 bases between. The CDR3 DNA reads as TGCAGCGTTCCCGGGATCAGCAACTATGGCTACACCTTC. Translated: CSVPGISNYGYTF.

V and J are TRBV6-5 and TRBJ1-3, with 8 bases lining up with TRBD1. The germline V gene encodes CDR1 MNHEY and CDR2 SVGAGI. The CDR3 is 16 amino acids. The V gene end was trimmed by 2 bases and the J gene end by 2 bases; junction bases not matched to a gene: 5. In nucleotides, the CDR3 is TGTGCCAGCAGTTACCAGGGACAGGCGGCTGGAAACACCATATATTTT. Translating it yields CASSYQGQAAGNTIYF.

The chain carries TRBV30 and TRBJ1-5; D may be TRBD1 (6 bases). V lost 1 base and J 1 base, leaving 14 bases between the germline ends. Germline V lookup: CDR1 GTSNPN, CDR2 SVGIG (reference sequence). The CDR3 contains 16 residues. CDR3: CAWSGGGRMSNQPQHF. The CDR3 DNA follows: TGTGCCTGGAGTGGAGGGGGTAGGATGAGCAATCAGCCCCAGCATTTT.

CDR3 sequence reads: CASSLRSGRTLGELFF. CDR3 nucleotide sequence: TGCGCCAGCAGCTTACGAAGCGGGAGGACCCTCGGGGAGCTGTTTTTT. The rearrangement joins TRBV5-1 to TRBJ2-2; 9 nucleotides agree with TRBD2. Germline V gene lookup returns CDR1 SGHRS and CDR2 YFSETQ. Trimming at V came to 2 bases and at J to 7 bases, leaving 9 bases not matched to a gene. This CDR3 region has 16 residues.

V is TRBV30 and J is TRBJ2-1; D unresolved. The CDR3 has 12 residues. V gave up 3 bases and J gave up 12 bases, with 15 bases separating them. Looked up from germline, CDR1 is GTSNPN and CDR2 is SVGIG (reference sequence). The CDR3 DNA is TGTGCCTGGAGCCGACCTACACGAGGGCAGTTCTTC. It yields the protein CAWSRPTRGQFF.

The genes are TRBV30 and TRBJ1-2; 8 nucleotides agree with TRBD1. Looked up from germline, CDR1 is GTSNPN and CDR2 is SVGIG (reference sequence). V dropped 8 bases and J dropped 4; count of bases not matched to a gene: 6. CDR3 size: 12 residues. The CDR3 nucleotides read TGTGCCGTTCGACAGGGGAGCTATGGCTACACCTTC. It is translated as CAVRQGSYGYTF.

This rearrangement joins TRBV30 to TRBJ1-1; possibly TRBD1 for D (6 bases). V was trimmed by 5 bases and J by 0 bases, leaving 10 bases between them. The CDR3 runs 13 residues. Germline V lookup: CDR1 GTSNPN, CDR2 SVGIG (reference sequence). DNA of the CDR3: TGTGCCTGGGGGAGGGGGATGAACACTGAAGCTTTCTTT. It yields the protein CAWGRGMNTEAFF.

The table lists this clone with a few counts. V usage is TRBV7-3 and J usage is TRBJ1-6; tentatively, D is TRBD1 (5 bases). The CDR3 spans 14 residues. V was trimmed by 5 bases and J by 7 bases, leaving 12 bases between them. Germline CDR1 and CDR2: SGHTA and FQGTGA. CDR3 nucleotide sequence: TGTGCCAGCAGCCCGGGGACGGTAAATTCACCCCTCCACTTT. Translation gives CASSPGTVNSPLHF.

In this sample, this clone turned up once. This chain uses TRBV9 with TRBJ2-7; 8 bases are a match to TRBD2. Germline loops: CDR1 SGDLS, CDR2 YYNGEE. Trimming cost V 3 bases and J 2 bases; bases outside gene matches: 4. The CDR3 length is 14 residues. CDR3 in amino acids: CASSDKRETYEQYF. The CDR3 DNA sequence: TGTGCCAGCAGCGATAAGCGGGAGACCTACGAGCAGTACTTC.

The rearrangement joins TRBV18 to TRBJ2-1, with 7 bases fitting TRBD1. The V gene end was trimmed by 3 bases and the J gene end by 6 bases; junction bases not matched to a gene: 11. The CDR3 runs 16 residues. The V gene's germline CDR1 is KGHSH and CDR2 LQKENI. The DNA of the CDR3 is TGTGCCAGCTCACCTAGCAGGGGGTCACTTCTCAATGAGCAGTTCTTC. The encoded protein is CASSPSRGSLLNEQFF.

J is TRBJ1-2 and V is TRBV7-6; no clear D gene. The CDR3 covers 13 residues. Trimming took off 1 base at V and 8 bases at J, with 11 bases between the two ends. Germline V gene lookup returns CDR1 SGHVS and CDR2 FNYEAQ. The CDR3 spells CASSLGGVEGYTF. Written as DNA, the CDR3 is TGTGCCAGCAGCTTAGGTGGGGTGGAGGGCTACACCTTC.

The chain uses TRBV6-5 and TRBJ2-5; a possible D gene is TRBD2 (6 bases). V lost 8 bases to trimming and J lost 4 bases, with 8 bases between them. From germline, CDR1 is MNHEY and CDR2 SVGAGI. CDR3 length: 11 amino acids. CDR3 in DNA: TGTGCCAGCTGGCGGGGAGAGACCCAGTACTTC. The encoded protein is CASWRGETQYF.

The sample holds many counts of this clone. The chain recombines TRBV15 with TRBJ1-5; D is unresolved. V was clipped by 2 bases and J by 3 bases, with 14 bases between them. Germline V lookup: CDR1 LNHNV, CDR2 YYDKDF (reference sequence). The CDR3 runs 16 residues. The DNA for the CDR3 is TGTGCCACCAGCAGAACCCAGGCCCTGTACAATCAGCCCCAGCATTTT. Protein product: CATSRTQALYNQPQHF.

This chain uses TRBV7-2 with TRBJ1-2; TRBD1 agrees at 7 bases. CDR1 SGHTA and CDR2 FQGNSA come from the germline V gene. The trim removed 8 bases at V and 4 bases at J, leaving 10 bases unmatched. This CDR3 has 14 residues. The CDR3 sequence: CASGAGGPPYGYTF. The CDR3 bases are TGTGCCAGCGGGGCAGGGGGACCCCCCTATGGCTACACCTTC.

The V call is TRBV29-1, the J call TRBJ1-2, with D unresolved. V dropped 1 base and J dropped 8 bases, with 8 bases sitting between them. CDR3 size: 11 residues. The germline V gene has CDR1 SQVTM and CDR2 ANQGSEA. In DNA, the CDR3 is TGCAGCGTTGAAGGGTATAGGGGCTACACCTTC. It translates to CSVEGYRGYTF.

This chain links TRBV18 with TRBJ2-4; tentatively, D is TRBD1 (5 bases). V was shortened by 4 bases and J by 13 bases, with 17 bases between the two germline ends. Germline assignment: CDR1 KGHSH and CDR2 LQKENI. The CDR3 spans 13 residues. CDR3 amino acids: CASSRGSDPLQYF. CDR3 coding DNA: TGTGCCAGCTCACGGGGCAGCGACCCTCTCCAGTACTTC.

V usage is TRBV13 and J usage is TRBJ2-3, with 10 bases aligning to TRBD2. The ends lost 2 bases at V and 4 bases at J; junction bases unmatched: 9. The V gene's germline CDR1 is PRHDT and CDR2 FYEKMQ (reference sequence). This CDR3 has 17 residues. The CDR3 loop reads CASSLNRGSGGADTQYF. Written as DNA, the CDR3 is TGTGCCAGCAGCTTAAACCGAGGAAGCGGGGGGGCAGATACGCAGTATTTT. The full variable domain, rest sourced from reference TRBV13 and TRBJ2-3, is AAGVIQSPRHLIKEKRETATLKCYPIPRHDTVYWYQQGPGQDPQFLISFYEKMQSDKGSIPDRFSAQQFSDYHSELNMSSLELGDSALYFCASSLNRGSGGADTQYFGPGTRLTVL.

This chain joins TRBV29-1 and TRBJ2-7; D is unclear. The V gene's germline CDR1 is SQVTM and CDR2 ANQGSEA. This CDR3 contains 12 residues. Trimming took off 7 bases at V and 5 bases at J, with 15 bases between the two ends. As DNA, the CDR3 is TGCAGCGCAAGCAGCATGGGGAACGAGCAGTACTTC. This codes for CSASSMGNEQYF.

The V and J genes are TRBV5-1 and TRBJ2-3, with TRBD1 matching 7 bases. This CDR3 region has 14 residues. After removal of 4 bases from V and 2 bases from J, the junction contained 4 bases not matched to a gene. Per germline, CDR1 SGHRS and CDR2 YFSETQ. CDR3 sequence: CASSRDSDTDTQYF. The CDR3 DNA reads as TGCGCCAGCAGCAGGGACAGTGACACAGATACGCAGTATTTT.

This clone was detected only a few times. This chain joins TRBV5-1 and TRBJ1-2; D not resolved. Germline V gives CDR1 SGHRS, CDR2 YFSETQ. CDR3 length: 14 residues. With 4 bases removed from V and 4 bases from J, the gap between germline ends came to 14 bases. The CDR3 region is CASSITDGSYGYTF. CDR3 nucleotides: TGCGCCAGCAGCATAACGGACGGATCCTATGGCTACACCTTC.

The CDR3 nucleotides read TGCAGCGTTGAGTCCAGAGGTGATGAGCAGTTCTTC. Translated: CSVESRGDEQFF. The rearrangement joins TRBV29-1 to TRBJ2-1; D not certain. Trimming took 3 bases from V and 8 from J, leaving 11 bases between them. Germline CDR1 reads SQVTM; CDR2 reads ANQGSEA. This CDR3 comprises 12 residues.

V usage is TRBV5-4 and J usage is TRBJ2-7, with TRBD1 matching over 11 bases. The V and J ends lost 0 bases and 6 bases, in that order; junction bases with no gene match: 5. In germline, CDR1 is SGHNT, CDR2 YYREEE (reference sequence). The CDR3 spans 15 residues. CDR3: CASSLGGQGAAEQYF. In DNA form, the CDR3 reads TGTGCCAGCAGCTTGGGCGGACAGGGGGCGGCCGAGCAGTACTTC.

This sequence joins TRBV11-2 and TRBJ2-1, with D perhaps matching TRBD2 (5 bases). Trimming removed 1 base from V and 9 bases from J, with 13 bases in between. This CDR3 comprises 14 residues. Germline V gene sequence: CDR1 SGHAT, CDR2 FQNNGV. In DNA form, the CDR3 reads TGTGCCAGCAGCTTAGGCTGGCGGAGCGGTGAGCAGTTCTTC. It codes for CASSLGWRSGEQFF.

The chain uses TRBV2 and TRBJ2-6, with D tentatively TRBD2 (6 bases). Per the germline V gene, CDR1 is SNHLY and CDR2 is FYNNEI. The CDR3 has 15 amino acids. Trimming cost V 7 bases and J 4 bases, with 14 bases left between them. The CDR3 DNA reads TGTGCCAGCACCCCTGCGGGGTCCGGGGCCAACGTCCTGACTTTC. It encodes CASTPAGSGANVLTF.

The sample holds many counts of this clone. The CDR3 nucleotides read TGTGCCAGCAGCTATAGCGCGGGCGGGGAGCTGTTTTTT. This gives the protein CASSYSAGGELFF. The chain links TRBV7-2 to TRBJ2-2, with a weak D call TRBD2 (5 bases). Trimming removed 4 bases at V and 7 bases at J, with 10 bases between. Looked up from germline, CDR1 is SGHTA and CDR2 is FQGNSA. The length of the CDR3 is 13 residues.